Presented here are 29 T cell receptor beta chains from one specimen sequenced in a study of chemoradiotherapy in HPV16-positive cancers. The data were produced by immunoSEQ multiplex PCR, yet TCRdb's version contains in-frame clones alone and is incomplete. The sample has approximately 13,000 clones, approximately 80% seen once. Sampling was carried out from a patient who underwent chemoradiotherapy. The source of these receptors is a human donor with HPV-associated anogenital cancer.

This clone showed up just a few times. V is TRBV4-3 and J is TRBJ1-2, with D tentatively TRBD1 (5 bases). The ends were cut back, 0 bases at V and 8 bases at J, with 13 bases in the middle. From germline, CDR1 is LGHNA and CDR2 YSLEER. The CDR3 consists of 14 residues. The CDR3 region is CASSQEFSGYGYTF. For the CDR3, the DNA is TGCGCCAGCAGCCAAGAATTCTCAGGGTACGGCTACACCTTC.

The V and J genes are TRBV13 and TRBJ1-2; unclear D gene. In germline, CDR1 is PRHDT, CDR2 FYEKMQ (reference sequence). This CDR3 has 16 amino acids. V shed 0 bases and J shed 6 bases, with 17 bases lying between them. The CDR3 here is CASSLGSPFDKHGYTF. The CDR3 DNA is TGTGCCAGCAGCTTAGGCAGTCCGTTTGACAAGCATGGCTACACCTTC.

The V and J genes are TRBV9 and TRBJ2-3; either TRBD1 or TRBD2 may fit D (6 bases each). Germline CDR1 reads SGDLS; CDR2 reads YYNGEE. V lost 4 bases, J lost 1 base, and 10 bases lay in between. CDR3 length equals 14 residues. DNA for the CDR3: TGTGCCAGCAGCCCAGGGGAGGGCACAGATACGCAGTATTTT. It is translated as CASSPGEGTDTQYF.

Comments on this clone: The junction does not match germline at one end; this may be a read error. The chain couples TRBV7-7 to TRBJ2-1; 8 bases fit TRBD1. Germline assignment: CDR1 SSHAT and CDR2 FNYEAQ (reference sequence). This CDR3 is 15 amino acids long. CDR3 DNA: TGTGCTAGCAGCCCAGGGGGCGGGTCCTACAATGAGCAGTTCTTC. It codes for CASSPGGGSYNEQFF.

CDR3 region: CASSLWKNIQYF. CDR3 sequence (DNA): TGTGCCAGCAGCTTGTGGAAAAACATTCAGTACTTC. V and J are TRBV5-6 and TRBJ2-4; D is unclear. In germline, CDR1 is SGHDT, CDR2 YYEEEE. V lost 1 base and J 4 bases, leaving 3 bases between the germline ends. The CDR3 totals 12 residues.

This chain uses TRBV19 with TRBJ1-4; 9 bases are shared with TRBD1. Germline assignment: CDR1 LNHDA and CDR2 SQIVND (reference sequence). The CDR3 contains 17 residues. V was pared by 4 bases and J by 11 bases, with 17 bases of the junction left unmatched. The CDR3, as DNA: TGTGCCAGTAGTACCCCGGGACAGGGTCAAGTCGGCGGGAAACTGTTTTTT. The encoded protein is CASSTPGQGQVGGKLFF.

The chain couples TRBV6-5 to TRBJ2-5, with D possibly being TRBD1 or TRBD2 (6 bases each). Between the trimmed V and J ends, which lost 2 bases and 1 base, there was a span of 8 bases. The CDR3 spans 14 residues. Germline V CDR1 and CDR2: MNHEY, SVGAGI. This CDR3 reads CASSYGGLQETQYF. In DNA form, the CDR3 reads TGTGCCAGCAGTTACGGGGGGCTCCAAGAGACCCAGTACTTC.

This chain uses TRBV7-9 with TRBJ2-7; tentatively, D is TRBD1 or TRBD2 (5 bases each). Germline V gene data show CDR1 as SEHNR and CDR2 as FQNEAQ (reference sequence). The CDR3 totals 11 residues. Between the trimmed V and J ends, which lost 4 bases and 12 bases, there was a span of 13 bases. The chain's CDR3 is CASSSGRATYF. The CDR3 DNA sequence: TGTGCCAGCAGCTCGGGACGCGCAACGTACTTC. The variable domain in full, with the rest retrieved from reference TRBV7-9 and TRBJ2-7, is DTGVSQNPRHKITKRGQNVTFRCDPISEHNRLYWYRQTLGQGPEFLTYFQNEAQLEKSRLLSDRFSAERPKGSFSTLEIQRTEQGDSAMYLCASSSGRATYFGPGTRLTVT.

The rearrangement uses TRBV9 and TRBJ2-3; 9 bases are a match to TRBD2. The CDR3 consists of 15 residues. The trim removed 3 bases at V and 1 base at J, leaving 3 bases unmatched. Germline V gives CDR1 SGDLS, CDR2 YYNGEE. CDR3 amino acids: CASSARLAGTDTQYF. The CDR3 DNA reads TGTGCCAGCAGCGCCCGACTAGCGGGCACAGATACGCAGTATTTT.

This chain joins TRBV6-6 and TRBJ1-5; D is undetermined. V lost 4 bases, J lost 6 bases, and 13 bases lay in between. CDR1 MNHNY and CDR2 SVGAGI come from the germline V gene (reference sequence). This CDR3 comprises 14 residues. Written as DNA, the CDR3 is TGTGCCAGCAGTTCGGAGGTCCGGAGTCAGCCCCAGCATTTT. It is translated as CASSSEVRSQPQHF.

The V and J genes are TRBV25-1 and TRBJ2-3; D is uncertain. Between the trimmed V and J ends, which lost 3 bases and 2 bases, there was a span of 15 bases. The CDR3 runs 16 residues. CDR1 and CDR2 from the germline V gene are MGHDK and SYGVNS. CDR3 protein: CASSDLGAGNTDTQYF. CDR3 DNA: TGTGCCAGCAGTGACTTAGGAGCCGGAAACACAGATACGCAGTATTTT.

The chain is built from TRBV30 and TRBJ1-1, with D uncertain. The CDR3 runs to 11 residues. Trimming cost V 4 bases and J 2 bases, with 5 bases left between them. Germline loops: CDR1 GTSNPN, CDR2 SVGIG (reference sequence). This chain's CDR3 is CAWKENTEAFF. The CDR3 nucleotides read TGTGCCTGGAAGGAAAACACTGAAGCTTTCTTT. Filled out from reference TRBV30 and TRBJ1-1, the complete variable domain reads SQTIHQWPATLVQPVGSPLSLECTVEGTSNPNLYWYRQAAGRGLQLLFYSVGIGQISSEVPQNLSASRPQDRQFILSSKKLLLSDSGFYLCAWKENTEAFFGQGTRLTVV.

The genes are TRBV18 and TRBJ2-3; no firm D call. V lost 6 bases and J 2 bases, leaving 9 bases between the germline ends. This CDR3 has 13 residues. Germline V CDR1 and CDR2: KGHSH, LQKENI. CDR3 nucleotides: TGTGCCAGCTCGGTCCTAGACACAGATACGCAGTATTTT. It codes for CASSVLDTDTQYF.

The chain carries TRBV7-2 and TRBJ2-5; perhaps TRBD2 as D (5 bases). V lost 1 base to trimming and J lost 2 bases, with 11 bases between them. The CDR3 is 15 amino acids. Germline CDR1 reads SGHTA; CDR2 reads FQGNSA. CDR3 in DNA: TGTGCCAGCAGCTTAGGGTCGGGGTCTCAAGAGACCCAGTACTTC. As protein: CASSLGSGSQETQYF.

The rearrangement joins TRBV5-1 to TRBJ1-1, with TRBD1 matching 11 bases. V lost 4 bases, J lost 2 bases, and 4 bases stayed unmatched. Germline V gene lookup returns CDR1 SGHRS and CDR2 YFSETQ. This CDR3 spans 15 amino acids. Here the CDR3 reads CASSPGQGVNTEAFF. CDR3 nucleotides: TGCGCCAGCAGCCCGGGACAGGGGGTCAACACTGAAGCTTTCTTT.

CDR3 sequence: CASSRGFPGDTEAFF. The CDR3 region has the DNA TGTGCCAGCAGTCGGGGCTTCCCTGGGGATACTGAAGCTTTCTTT. The rearrangement uses TRBV14 and TRBJ1-1; perhaps TRBD1 as D (5 bases). Trimming stripped 6 bases from V and 5 bases from J, with 19 bases between. Germline CDR1 is SGHDN and CDR2 is FVKESK. The CDR3 loop spans 15 amino acids. Full variable domain (remainder filled in from reference TRBV14 and TRBJ1-1): EAGVTQFPSHSVIEKGQTVTLRCDPISGHDNLYWYRRVMGKEIKFLLHFVKESKQDESGMPNNRFLAERTGGTYSTLKVQPAELEDSGVYFCASSRGFPGDTEAFFGQGTRLTVV.

The rearrangement uses TRBV6-6 and TRBJ2-5; D gene uncertain. CDR3 length equals 13 residues. V lost 6 bases to trimming and J lost 5 bases, with 13 bases between them. Germline V gene data show CDR1 as MNHNY and CDR2 as SVGAGI (reference sequence). As DNA, the CDR3 is TGTGCCAGCAGCCGGCTGGGAACGGAGACCCAGTACTTC. This sequence encodes CASSRLGTETQYF.

The gene calls are TRBV7-3 and TRBJ1-1; D is perhaps TRBD1 (6 bases). V shed 3 bases and J shed 3 bases, with 14 bases lying between them. CDR1 and CDR2 (germline): SGHTA, FQGTGA. This CDR3 is built from 15 residues. The CDR3 DNA sequence: TGTGCCAGCAGCTTTCAGACAGGCGACCACACTGAAGCTTTCTTT. It encodes CASSFQTGDHTEAFF.

This clone has only a few counts. The chain employs TRBV4-3 and TRBJ2-7; 12 bases map to TRBD2. The J segment lost 4 bases and the V segment lost 5 bases, leaving 6 bases of the junction unmatched. The germline V gene encodes CDR1 LGHNA and CDR2 YSLEER. The CDR3 spans 15 residues. The CDR3 reads CASSLTSGGAYEQYF. Written as DNA, the CDR3 is TGCGCCAGCAGCTTGACTAGCGGGGGAGCATACGAGCAGTACTTC.

V gene TRBV5-1 combines with J gene TRBJ1-1; D unclear. CDR1 and CDR2 from the germline V gene are SGHRS and YFSETQ. The CDR3 runs 13 residues. V was shortened by 7 bases and J by 3 bases, with 13 bases between the two germline ends. The CDR3 region has the DNA TGCGCCAGCCGTCAGAGAGAGTACACTGAAGCTTTCTTT. It translates to CASRQREYTEAFF.

The sample holds one count of this clone. The V gene is TRBV5-1, the J gene TRBJ1-2; possible D gene TRBD1, 6 bases. Germline-derived CDR1 and CDR2 are SGHRS and YFSETQ. V was shortened by 0 bases and J by 5 bases, with 14 bases between the two germline ends. The CDR3 consists of 15 residues. CDR3 amino acids: CASSLGDTSLYGYTF. CDR3 DNA: TGCGCCAGCAGCTTGGGGGACACCTCGCTGTATGGCTACACCTTC.

The chain links TRBV5-1 to TRBJ1-1, with D hard to call. Trimming stripped 4 bases from V and 5 bases from J, with 12 bases between. Germline V gene data show CDR1 as SGHRS and CDR2 as YFSETQ. CDR3 length equals 13 residues. The CDR3 DNA sequence: TGCGCCAGCAGCGTCAGCCAGAAGACTGAAGCTTTCTTT. As protein: CASSVSQKTEAFF.

The CDR3 DNA sequence: TGTGCCAGCAGCTTAGGGCTTCGTGGGACTGAAGCTTTCTTT. This codes for CASSLGLRGTEAFF. The chain is built from TRBV7-2 and TRBJ1-1, with no clear D. Trimming took off 1 base at V and 5 bases at J, with 11 bases between the two ends. This CDR3 has 14 residues. Germline CDR1 and CDR2: SGHTA and FQGNSA.

This clone was counted a few times. The chain employs TRBV7-2 and TRBJ1-6; D remains unclear. In germline, CDR1 is SGHTA, CDR2 FQGNSA. V lost 2 bases and J 5 bases, leaving 10 bases between the germline ends. The CDR3 sequence is 15 residues long. Here the CDR3 DNA reads TGTGCCAGCAGCTTATTAACCAGGAATAATTCACCCCTCCACTTT. It codes for CASSLLTRNNSPLHF. Variable domain in full (rest from reference TRBV7-2 and TRBJ1-6): GAGVSQSPSNKVTEKGKDVELRCDPISGHTALYWYRQSLGQGLEFLIYFQGNSAPDKSGLPSDRFSAERTGGSVSTLTIQRTQQEDSAVYLCASSLLTRNNSPLHFGNGTRLTVT.

In this sample, this clone turned up once. The J gene is TRBJ2-7, the V gene TRBV7-3, with D possibly TRBD2 on 7 matching bases. Germline V lookup: CDR1 SGHTA, CDR2 FQGTGA. The CDR3 loop spans 13 amino acids. V was pared by 5 bases and J by 6 bases, with 14 bases between. CDR3 sequence reads: CASSGRGGLEQYF. The CDR3 nucleotides read TGTGCCAGCAGCGGGAGGGGGGGCCTCGAGCAGTACTTC.

The chain couples TRBV9 to TRBJ1-2; no clear D gene. The CDR3 length is 13 residues. V was pared by 5 bases and J by 4 bases, with 12 bases between. Germline CDR1 reads SGDLS; CDR2 reads YYNGEE. The CDR3 coding sequence is TGTGCCAGCAGAGAGTCGGGAGGCTATGGCTACACCTTC. It specifies CASRESGGYGYTF.

V is TRBV18 and J is TRBJ1-3; D gene unclear. V lost 2 bases and J lost 4, with 9 bases in between. Germline lookup yields CDR1 KGHSH and CDR2 LQKENI. This CDR3 is 14 amino acids long. CDR3 protein: CASSPSALGNTIYF. The CDR3 DNA reads as TGTGCCAGCTCACCATCCGCATTAGGAAACACCATATATTTT.

V and J are TRBV10-3 and TRBJ2-2; D remains ambiguous. From germline, CDR1 is ENHRY and CDR2 SYGVKD. V lost 2 bases to trimming and J lost 8 bases, with 12 bases between them. CDR3 length: 14 amino acids. This CDR3 is CAISEVAARGELFF. Written as DNA, the CDR3 is TGTGCCATCAGTGAGGTAGCAGCCCGGGGGGAGCTGTTTTTT.

The chain combines TRBV7-2 with TRBJ1-1; the D is unclear. From germline, CDR1 is SGHTA and CDR2 FQGNSA. Trimming shortened V by 2 bases and J by 5 bases, and 15 bases separated the two germline ends. The CDR3 spans 15 residues. The CDR3 loop reads CASSLYGGVGTEAFF. In DNA, the CDR3 is TGTGCCAGCAGCTTATATGGAGGCGTTGGAACTGAAGCTTTCTTT.